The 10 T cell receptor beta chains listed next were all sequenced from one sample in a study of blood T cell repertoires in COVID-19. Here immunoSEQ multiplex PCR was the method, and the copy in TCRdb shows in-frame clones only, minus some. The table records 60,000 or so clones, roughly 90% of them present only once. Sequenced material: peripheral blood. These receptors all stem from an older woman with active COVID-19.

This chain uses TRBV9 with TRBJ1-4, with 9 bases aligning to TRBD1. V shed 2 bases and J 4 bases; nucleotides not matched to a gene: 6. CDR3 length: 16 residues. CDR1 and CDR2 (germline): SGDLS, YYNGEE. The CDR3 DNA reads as TGTGCCAGCAGCGTCCACCGGGACAGGGTTAATGAAAAACTGTTTTTT. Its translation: CASSVHRDRVNEKLFF.

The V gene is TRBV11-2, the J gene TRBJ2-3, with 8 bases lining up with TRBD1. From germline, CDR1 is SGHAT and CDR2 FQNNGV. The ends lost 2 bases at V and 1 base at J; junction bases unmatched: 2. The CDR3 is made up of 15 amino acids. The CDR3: CASSLTRGRTDTQYF. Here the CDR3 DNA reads TGTGCCAGCAGCTTAACCAGGGGGCGCACAGATACGCAGTATTTT. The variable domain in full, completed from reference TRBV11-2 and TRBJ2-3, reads EAGVAQSPRYKIIEKRQSVAFWCNPISGHATLYWYQQILGQGPKLLIQFQNNGVVDDSQLPKDRFSAERLKGVDSTLKIQPAKLEDSAVYLCASSLTRGRTDTQYFGPGTRLTVL.

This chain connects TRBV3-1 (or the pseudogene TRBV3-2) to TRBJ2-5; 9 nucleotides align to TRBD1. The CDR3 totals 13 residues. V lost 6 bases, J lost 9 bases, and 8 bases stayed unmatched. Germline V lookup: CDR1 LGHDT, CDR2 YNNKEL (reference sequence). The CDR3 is CASRRQGDPAQYF. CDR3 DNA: TGTGCCAGCAGAAGACAGGGGGATCCGGCCCAGTACTTC.

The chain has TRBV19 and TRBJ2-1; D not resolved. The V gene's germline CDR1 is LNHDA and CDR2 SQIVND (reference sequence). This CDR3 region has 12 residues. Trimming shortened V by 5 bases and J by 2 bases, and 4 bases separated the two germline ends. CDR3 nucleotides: TGTGCCAGTAGTCTACCCTACAATGAGCAGTTCTTC. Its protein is CASSLPYNEQFF.

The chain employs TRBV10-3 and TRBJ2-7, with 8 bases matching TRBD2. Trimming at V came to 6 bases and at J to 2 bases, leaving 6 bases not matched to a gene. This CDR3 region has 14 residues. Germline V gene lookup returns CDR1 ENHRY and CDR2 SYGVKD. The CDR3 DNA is TGTGCCATCAGCACCGGGACTAGACCCTACGAGCAGTACTTC. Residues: CAISTGTRPYEQYF.

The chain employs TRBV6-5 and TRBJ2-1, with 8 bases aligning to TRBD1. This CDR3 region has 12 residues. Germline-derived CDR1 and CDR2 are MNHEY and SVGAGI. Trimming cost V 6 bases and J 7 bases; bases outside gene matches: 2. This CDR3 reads CASRRQGNEQFF. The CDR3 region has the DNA TGTGCCAGCAGGCGACAGGGGAATGAGCAGTTCTTC.

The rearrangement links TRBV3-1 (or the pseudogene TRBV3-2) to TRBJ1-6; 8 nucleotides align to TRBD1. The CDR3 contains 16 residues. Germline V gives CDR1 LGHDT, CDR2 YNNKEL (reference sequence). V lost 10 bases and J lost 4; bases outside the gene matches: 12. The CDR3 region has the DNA TGTGCCACCCCACGCCTCGACAGGGGTTATAATTCACCCCTCCACTTT. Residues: CATPRLDRGYNSPLHF.

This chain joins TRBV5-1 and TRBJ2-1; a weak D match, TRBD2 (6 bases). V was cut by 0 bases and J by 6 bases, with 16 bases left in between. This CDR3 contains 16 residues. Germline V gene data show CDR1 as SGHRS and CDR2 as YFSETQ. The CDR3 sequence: CASSLAGEVGFNEQFF. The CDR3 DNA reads TGCGCCAGCAGCTTGGCGGGGGAGGTGGGCTTCAATGAGCAGTTCTTC.

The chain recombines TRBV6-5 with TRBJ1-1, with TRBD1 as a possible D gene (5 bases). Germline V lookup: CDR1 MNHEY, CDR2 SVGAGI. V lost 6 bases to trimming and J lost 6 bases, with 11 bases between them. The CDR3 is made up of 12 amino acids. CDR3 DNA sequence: TGTGCCAGCAGCCGCGGACACCCTGAAGCTTTCTTT. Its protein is CASSRGHPEAFF.

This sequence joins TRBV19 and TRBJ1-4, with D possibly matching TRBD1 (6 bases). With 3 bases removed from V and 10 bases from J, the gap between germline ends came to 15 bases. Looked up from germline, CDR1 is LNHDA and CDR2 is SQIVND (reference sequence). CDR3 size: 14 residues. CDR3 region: CASSIGGGVGKLFF. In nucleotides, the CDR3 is TGTGCCAGTAGTATCGGAGGGGGGGTCGGAAAACTGTTTTTT.